The TCR beta chain under discussion was sequenced for a study of T cell responses to AZD1222 COVID-19 vaccine. Findings and caveats of the study: None of the repertoires were sampled until the peak T cell response had passed. Only a handful of people who got AZD1222 tested seropositive at baseline. Distributed over spike, vaccine-associated CD4 TCRs predominated at 160-218 and 743-854. Among the donors, most were white British and more were female, and clonal diversity was possibly underestimated.

On this clone itself: Its matching antigen is unknown.

With V trimmed by 0 bases and J by 5 bases, 7 bases remained unmatched. The germline CDR1 and CDR2 sequences are SGHNT and YENEEA. This CDR3 spans 17 amino acids. Sequenced by immunoSEQ multiplex PCR; TCRdb stores in-frame clones only, minus some. Among 75,000 to 100,000 clones listed, under 90% were seen once. The sample was peripheral blood, taken on day 0 of AZD1222 vaccination. This TCR came from an adult in good health. The genes are TRBV11-3 and TRBJ2-1; 10 nucleotides agree with TRBD2. This chain's CDR3 is CASSLDPSGGGHNEQFF. The CDR3 nucleotides are TGTGCCAGCAGCTTAGATCCGAGCGGGGGGGGACACAATGAGCAGTTCTTC.